This entry concerns a single TCR beta chain. Its antigen is unidentified. Clones were sequenced by immunoSEQ multiplex PCR, and TCRdb holds only the in-frame ones, with some missing. This table has under 25,000 clones, 75% to 90% appearing once. The data are from a study of OX40 agonist ivuxolimab in advanced cancers. Study at large: Every 2 weeks, patients got intravenous ivuxolimab at one of six dose levels (0.01-10 mg/kg). Males comprised approximately 84% of the group, whose mean age was roughly 64 years (range 23 to 79).

Germline V gene sequence: CDR1 SGHAT, CDR2 FQNNGV. With 2 bases removed from V and 3 bases from J, the gap between germline ends came to 5 bases. The CDR3 runs 13 residues. General study points: Those patients achieving a partial response at 0.1-3.0 mg/kg showed among the lowest clonal expansion. In general, CD8+ T cells held more expanded clones than CD4+ did, on average.

The chain couples TRBV11-2 to TRBJ2-1; D gene ambiguous. The clonotype originates from an adult with an advanced solid tumor such as melanoma, head and neck, liver or kidney cancer. Material: CD4+ or CD8+ T cells sorted from blood, obtained in a trial of the OX40 agonist ivuxolimab. The CDR3 DNA reads TGTGCCAGCAGCTTAACATACTACAATGAGCAGTTCTTC. This encodes CASSLTYYNEQFF.